Below, 20 T cell receptor beta chains from the same sample are listed, as sequenced in a study of read filtering for tumor transcriptome and immune sequencing. Molecular barcoded adaptors covering alpha/delta and beta/gamma chains were used on approximately 400 ng RNA. TCRdb analysed the reads with MiXCR anew, one entry per CDR3 protein. The data contain over 90,000 distinct CDR3 sequences, 20% to 25% of them seen just once; the ten biggest clones take up over 10%. The sample consisted of a population of CD138-negative cells sorted from bone marrow. Receptors were obtained from a donor aged 40 or over with multiple myeloma.

This clonotype was counted between two and nine times. This chain connects TRBV5-1 to TRBJ2-5; 10 bases are shared with TRBD2. Germline-derived CDR1 and CDR2 are SGHRS and YFSETQ. The CDR3 is made up of 17 amino acids. Unmatched junction bases numbered 13, after V lost 3 bases and J lost 5 bases. The CDR3 DNA reads as TGCGCCAGCAGCTCCTCGGGGAGCGGGGGGGCCGGGGAGACCCAGTACTTC. This translates into CASSSSGSGGAGETQYF.

Notes on this clonotype: This may stem from a read error, because a much larger clone lies one nucleotide away. The rearrangement joins TRBV5-1 to TRBJ1-4, with 7 bases fitting TRBD1. Germline V gives CDR1 SGHRS, CDR2 YFSETQ. The CDR3 has 14 residues. CDR3 sequence reads: CVSSEGTVNEKLFF. CDR3 DNA: TGCGTCAGCAGTGAAGGGACAGTTAATGAAAAACTGTTTTTT.

The sample holds a few counts of this clonotype. CDR3 protein: CASSRTMVDQPQHF. The CDR3 region has the DNA TGTGCCAGCAGCCGAACCATGGTGGATCAGCCCCAGCATTTT. The chain recombines TRBV6-5 with TRBJ1-5; D not certain. V lost 6 bases and J lost 5, with 14 bases in between. The CDR3 is made up of 14 amino acids. The germline CDR1 and CDR2 sequences are MNHEY and SVGAGI.

This clonotype was detected many times. The chain is built from TRBV2 and TRBJ2-1; 7 nucleotides agree with TRBD2. CDR1 and CDR2 (germline): SNHLY, FYNNEI. J lost 4 bases, V lost 6 bases, and 6 bases had no gene match. The CDR3 extends over 14 amino acids. DNA of the CDR3: TGTGCCAGCAGGCGGGAGACGGCTTACAATGAGCAGTTCTTC. Translated: CASRRETAYNEQFF.

The chain carries TRBV5-4 and TRBJ2-7; maybe TRBD2 (5 bases). With 2 bases removed from V and 4 bases from J, the gap between germline ends came to 7 bases. Looked up from germline, CDR1 is SGHNT and CDR2 is YYREEE (reference sequence). The CDR3 runs 12 residues. The CDR3 protein is CASSFSGYEQYF. CDR3 nucleotides: TGTGCCAGCAGCTTTTCGGGGTACGAGCAGTACTTC.

This clonotype showed up just once. A much larger clonotype is one base distant, so this may be a read error. This chain uses TRBV10-2 with TRBJ2-3, with 15 bases matching TRBD2. Germline loops: CDR1 WSHSY, CDR2 SAAADI. The CDR3 runs to 17 residues. Written as DNA, the CDR3 is TGTGCCATCAGTGAGCAGGGACTAGCGGGGGGCCCAGATACGCAGTATTTT. It specifies CAISEQGLAGGPDTQYF.

Regarding this clonotype: This clone may be a read error of a much larger clone one base away. CDR3 residues: CASGSRIGGKRNTEAFF. The CDR3 DNA reads TGTGCCAGTGGTAGTAGAATAGGGGGAAAGAGGAACACTGAAGCTTTCTTT. The rearrangement links TRBV19 to TRBJ1-1; tentative D call: TRBD1 (6 bases). The CDR3 contains 17 residues. V gave up 8 bases and J gave up 1 base, with 23 bases separating them. CDR1 LNHDA and CDR2 SQIVND come from the germline V gene (reference sequence). The whole variable domain, remainder taken from reference TRBV19 and TRBJ1-1, is DGGITQSPKYLFRKEGQNVTLSCEQNLNHDAMYWYRQDPGQGLRLIYYSQIVNDFQKGDIAEGYSVSREKKESFPLTVTSAQKNPTAFYLCASGSRIGGKRNTEAFFGQGTRLTVV.

This clonotype was found many times. This chain joins TRBV6-5 and TRBJ1-2; D might be TRBD1 (5 bases). The CDR3 has 13 residues. Germline V gene sequence: CDR1 MNHEY, CDR2 SVGAGI. V was cut by 8 bases and J by 0 bases, with 10 bases left in between. CDR3 nucleotide sequence: TGTGCCAGCTTCAGGGTTCCTAACTATGGCTACACCTTC. Translation gives CASFRVPNYGYTF.

This chain links TRBV6-6 with TRBJ2-3; D call uncertain. This CDR3 contains 14 residues. Trimming took 0 bases from V and 2 from J, leaving 6 bases between them. CDR1 MNHNY and CDR2 SVGAGI come from the germline V gene (reference sequence). CDR3 in DNA: TGTGCCAGCAGTTACTCGCAGCTCACAGATACGCAGTATTTT. It encodes CASSYSQLTDTQYF.

The J gene is TRBJ1-1, the V gene TRBV7-3; D gene uncertain. CDR3 length: 14 amino acids. Trimming cost V 8 bases and J 2 bases, with 15 bases left between them. Germline V CDR1 and CDR2: SGHTA, FQGTGA. CDR3 nucleotides: TGTGCCAGCGGCTCGATGAGGTCCAACACTGAAGCTTTCTTT. It is translated as CASGSMRSNTEAFF.

This clonotype was found many times. The V call is TRBV7-2, the J call TRBJ2-5; 10 bases align to TRBD2. There are 15 residues in the CDR3. Germline CDR1 SGHTA, CDR2 FQGNSA. J was trimmed by 5 bases and V by 5 bases; bases with no gene match: 8. The CDR3 loop is CASSGSGRAWETQYF. CDR3 sequence (DNA): TGTGCCAGCAGCGGAAGCGGGAGGGCATGGGAGACCCAGTACTTC. Together with reference TRBV7-2 and TRBJ2-5, the CDR3 gives the full variable domain: GAGVSQSPSNKVTEKGKDVELRCDPISGHTALYWYRQSLGQGLEFLIYFQGNSAPDKSGLPSDRFSAERTGGSVSTLTIQRTQQEDSAVYLCASSGSGRAWETQYFGPGTRLLVL.

The rearrangement joins TRBV7-2 to TRBJ2-3; D is unresolved. Germline CDR1 is SGHTA and CDR2 is FQGNSA. The germline V and J ends were trimmed by 2 bases and 0 bases, with 9 bases remaining between them. This CDR3 contains 15 residues. CDR3 sequence (DNA): TGTGCCAGCAGCTTACGGCGGAGTAGCACAGATACGCAGTATTTT. Encoded protein: CASSLRRSSTDTQYF.

This clonotype is a singleton in its sample. The chain has TRBV5-4 and TRBJ2-5; the match to TRBD2 covers 9 bases. The CDR3 has 14 amino acids. In germline, CDR1 is SGHNT, CDR2 YYREEE (reference sequence). The junction had 11 bases not matched to a gene; V was cut back by 0 bases and J by 14 bases. This chain's CDR3 is CASSLAQAGGDSYF. CDR3 sequence (DNA): TGTGCCAGCAGCTTGGCCCAAGCGGGGGGAGACTCATACTTC.

V and J are TRBV5-1 and TRBJ2-1; 7 nucleotides align to TRBD1. This CDR3 spans 15 amino acids. Germline CDR1 reads SGHRS; CDR2 reads YFSETQ. The ends lost 1 base at V and 2 bases at J; junction bases unmatched: 3. The CDR3 protein is CASSLNDRAYNEQFF. CDR3 bases: TGCGCCAGCAGCTTGAATGACAGGGCCTACAATGAGCAGTTCTTC.

This clonotype was detected many times. The chain links TRBV28 to TRBJ2-7; a weak D match, TRBD1 (5 bases). Trimming removed 9 bases at V and 4 bases at J, with 7 bases between. Per the germline V gene, CDR1 is MDHEN and CDR2 is SYDVKM. The CDR3 spans 10 residues. CDR3 in DNA: TGTGCCAGTCAGGGTTACGAGCAGTACTTC. Amino acids: CASQGYEQYF.

Concerning this clonotype itself: This may stem from a read error, because a much larger clone lies one nucleotide away. The chain joins TRBV29-1 to TRBJ2-2; D perhaps matches TRBD2 (5 bases). The CDR3 covers 12 residues. Germline V CDR1 and CDR2: SQVTM, ANQGSEA. CDR3 sequence reads: CSVGPNTGELVF. The CDR3 DNA reads TGCAGCGTGGGTCCGAACACCGGGGAGCTGGTTTTT.

In its sample, this clonotype was seen many times. V and J are TRBV3-1 and TRBJ2-7, with D perhaps TRBD1 (6 bases). V lost 2 bases to trimming and J lost 0 bases, with 8 bases between them. The CDR3 is made up of 14 amino acids. Germline loops: CDR1 LGHDT, CDR2 YNNKEL (reference sequence). CDR3 nucleotides: TGTGCCAGCAGCCAAAACAGGGCCTCCTACGAGCAGTACTTC. It specifies CASSQNRASYEQYF.

This clonotype showed up many times. The J gene is TRBJ2-1, the V gene TRBV9; 16 positions match TRBD2. V lost 4 bases and J lost 6; bases outside the gene matches: 4. This CDR3 is built from 16 residues. Germline CDR1 reads SGDLS; CDR2 reads YYNGEE. This CDR3 reads CASSPGTSGGANEQFF. DNA of the CDR3: TGTGCCAGCAGCCCCGGGACTAGCGGGGGGGCCAATGAGCAGTTCTTC.

At least ten counts were recorded for this clonotype. V gene TRBV18 combines with J gene TRBJ2-1, with 9 bases lining up with TRBD2. Trimming removed 3 bases from V and 1 base from J; junction bases left unmatched: 1. The CDR3 spans 15 residues. Germline loops: CDR1 KGHSH, CDR2 LQKENI. CDR3 region: CASSPSGGSYNEQFF. CDR3 in DNA: TGTGCCAGCTCACCTAGCGGGGGTTCCTACAATGAGCAGTTCTTC.

As regards this clonotype: Possible read error: a much larger clone is one base away. As the CDR3 is not closed by the conserved phenylalanine or tryptophan, this likely results from a read error. The gene calls are TRBV12-3 or TRBV12-4 and TRBJ2-2; D might be TRBD1 or TRBD2, each matching 6 bases. Trimming took 6 bases from V and 3 from J, leaving 26 bases between them. The CDR3 spans 19 residues. The CDR3 DNA follows: TGTGCCAGCAGCACATCGCGGGACATCCTCCGGTTAGACACCGGGGAGCTGTTTCTT. Amino acids: CASSTSRDILRLDTGELFL.